This TCR beta chain was documented in a study of T cells in Graves' hyperthyroidism and ophthalmopathy. This clonotype was found a few times. Germline V gives CDR1 GTSNPN, CDR2 SVGIG (reference sequence). The CDR3 loop spans 16 amino acids. V shed 4 bases, J shed 1 base, and the junction held 12 bases outside the gene matches. RNA transcripts gave rise to amplified TCR beta CDR3 regions. First-round RT-PCR targeting the TCR CDR3 was performed with the HTBI primer set. TCRdb processed the multiplex PCR reads anew with MiXCR; each CDR3 protein has one entry. The table shows approximately 690,000 distinct CDR3 sequences, with under 25% occurring only once.

The sequence came from a man under 40 with Graves' ophthalmopathy. This chain joins TRBV30 and TRBJ2-7, with TRBD2 matching 8 bases. Sequenced input: blood. CDR3 sequence reads: CAWKPWGAGVSYEQYF. The CDR3 DNA follows: TGTGCCTGGAAGCCTTGGGGAGCGGGAGTGTCCTACGAGCAGTACTTC.